Described below is a single T cell receptor (beta chain) sequence and its context. The source of the sample is a study of long-term antiretroviral therapy in people with HIV. The germline gives CDR1 MNHEY, CDR2 SVGAGI. The CDR3 has 14 amino acids. The junction had 5 bases not matched to a gene; V was cut back by 6 bases and J by 3 bases. Running of the v3.0 immunoSEQ assay took place at survey level. Here immunoSEQ multiplex PCR was the method, and the copy in TCRdb shows in-frame clones only, minus some. The table records over 15,000 clones, 79% of them present only once. The clonotype comes from a man between 18 and 35 years old with HIV. V usage is TRBV6-5 and J usage is TRBJ2-7; 10 bases are a match to TRBD2. The material sequenced was unsorted PBMCs, taken at the start of antiretroviral therapy, before treatment. The CDR3 DNA is TGTGCCAGCAGCTTCAGCGGGGGGGACTACGAGCAGTACTTC. This gives the protein CASSFSGGDYEQYF.